The T cell receptor (beta chain) under discussion was sequenced for a study of graft-versus-host responses after intestinal transplantation. The wider study: Grafts were multivisceral, liver-intestinal, or isolated intestinal. Every recipient underwent anti-thymocyte globulin induction, then tacrolimus and steroids for roughly 3 years. Study findings and constraints: Among circulating GvH clones, peak levels were associated with early post-transplant declines in HvG clones.

The germline V and J ends were trimmed by 4 bases and 9 bases, with 17 bases remaining between them. The CDR3 is 13 residues long. CDR1 is SGHRS and CDR2 is YFSETQ in the germline V gene. TCRdb keeps only in-frame clones here, not all; method: immunoSEQ multiplex PCR. The repertoire holds 4,000 or so clones, with around 85% as singletons. Lymphocytes from graft epithelium and lamina propria were isolated. Remarks on this clone: The antigen remains unidentified.

The chain joins TRBV5-1 to TRBJ2-7; no firm D call. This clonotype originated in a human patient who received an intestinal transplant, so some T cells may come from the graft donor. The sequencing here drew on ileum tissue, taken 650 to 670 days after intestinal transplant. CDR3 in amino acids: CASSPTLDGAQYF. For the CDR3, the DNA is TGCGCCAGCAGCCCAACCCTAGATGGCGCGCAGTACTTC. Drawing the rest from reference TRBV5-1 and TRBJ2-7, the complete variable domain is KAGVTQTPRYLIKTRGQQVTLSCSPISGHRSVSWYQQTPGQGLQFLFEYFSETQRNKGNFPGRFSGRQFSNSRSEMNVSTLELGDSALYLCASSPTLDGAQYFGPGTRLTVT.